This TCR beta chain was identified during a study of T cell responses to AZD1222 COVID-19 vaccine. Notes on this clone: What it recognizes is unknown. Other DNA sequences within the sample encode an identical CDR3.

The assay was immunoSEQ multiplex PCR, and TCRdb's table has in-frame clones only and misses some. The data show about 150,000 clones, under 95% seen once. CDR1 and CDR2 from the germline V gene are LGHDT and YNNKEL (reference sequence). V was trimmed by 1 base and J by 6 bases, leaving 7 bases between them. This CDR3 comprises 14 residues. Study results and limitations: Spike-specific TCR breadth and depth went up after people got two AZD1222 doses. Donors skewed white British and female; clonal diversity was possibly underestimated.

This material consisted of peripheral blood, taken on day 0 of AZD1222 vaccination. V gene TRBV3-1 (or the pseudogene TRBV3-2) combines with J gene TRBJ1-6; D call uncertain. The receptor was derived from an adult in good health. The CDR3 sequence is CASSQVEGNSPLHF. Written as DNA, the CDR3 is TGTGCCAGCAGCCAAGTGGAGGGTAATTCACCCCTCCACTTT.